The 17 T cell receptor beta chains below come from one sample, sequenced in a study of T-cell reconstitution after alpha-beta-depleted transplantation in children. Using unique molecular identifiers, the investigators prepared the TCRbeta library. TCRdb called the PCR reads again in MiXCR, with one record for every CDR3 protein. Of 750,000 to 950,000 distinct CDR3 sequences in the sample, roughly 16% were seen once. Source: PBMCs, mostly from graft donor cells, taken 360 days after TCRalphabeta/CD19-depleted stem cell transplant. The receptors originated from a male patient younger than 18 who had a stem cell transplant for acute lymphoblastic leukemia, so the T cells may come from the graft donor.

This clonotype showed up just a few times. The chain carries TRBV7-9 and TRBJ1-1; 9 nucleotides agree with TRBD1. The CDR3 runs to 17 residues. In germline, CDR1 is SEHNR, CDR2 FQNEAQ (reference sequence). J was trimmed by 1 base and V by 4 bases; bases with no gene match: 10. In DNA, the CDR3 is TGTGCCAGCAGCTCCCTACAGGGGGCCGTACGGAACACTGAAGCTTTCTTT. Residues: CASSSLQGAVRNTEAFF.

This clonotype has just a few counts. The rearrangement uses TRBV27 and TRBJ2-7; 11 bases are a match to TRBD2. The CDR3 is 16 residues long. V lost 5 bases and J lost 3; bases outside the gene matches: 9. The germline V gene encodes CDR1 MNHEY and CDR2 SMNVEV (reference sequence). CDR3 sequence (DNA): TGTGCCAGCAGTCCCCTGACTAGCGGGAACCTCTACGAGCAGTACTTC. It codes for CASSPLTSGNLYEQYF.

V and J are TRBV5-5 and TRBJ1-3, with unresolved D. The CDR3 contains 15 residues. Looked up from germline, CDR1 is SGHKS and CDR2 is YYEKEE (reference sequence). With 2 bases removed from V and 0 bases from J, the gap between germline ends came to 9 bases. Here the CDR3 DNA reads TGTGCCAGCAGCTTACGCCTCCACTCTGGAAACACCATATATTTT. This gives the protein CASSLRLHSGNTIYF.

This clonotype has at least ten counts. The rearrangement uses TRBV10-3 and TRBJ1-1; D remains unclear. Germline V gene data show CDR1 as ENHRY and CDR2 as SYGVKD. Deletions cut 2 bases from V and 8 bases from J, with 12 bases between. The CDR3 runs to 13 residues. The CDR3 region is CAISEGRTHEAFF. As DNA, the CDR3 is TGTGCCATCAGTGAGGGCAGAACTCACGAAGCTTTCTTT.

This clonotype was detected a few times. V usage is TRBV20-1 and J usage is TRBJ2-7, with 8 bases that match TRBD1. With 4 bases clipped from V and 4 bases from J, the junction kept 9 bases outside the gene matches. The CDR3 consists of 14 residues. CDR1 is DFQATT, CDR2 SNEGSKA, per germline (reference sequence). CDR3 residues: CSAKGRGPYYEQYF. The CDR3 region has the DNA TGCAGTGCTAAAGGCAGGGGGCCTTATTACGAGCAGTACTTC.

This clonotype has at least ten counts. The chain recombines TRBV6-2 or TRBV6-3 with TRBJ2-3, with no clear D. V was trimmed by 0 bases and J by 1 base, leaving 5 bases between them. The CDR3 loop spans 14 amino acids. The V gene's germline CDR1 is MNHEY and CDR2 SVGEGT. The CDR3 DNA sequence: TGTGCCAGCAGTTACTCGACCCGCACAGATACGCAGTATTTT. Translation: CASSYSTRTDTQYF.

This clonotype was counted only a few times. The chain combines TRBV12-3 or TRBV12-4 with TRBJ2-7, with D possibly TRBD2 on 7 matching bases. The CDR3 contains 15 residues. Trimming stripped 6 bases from V and 4 bases from J, with 19 bases between. CDR3 nucleotides: TGTGCCAGCAGCCGGGATTACAGGGAGGGGTACGAGCAGTACTTC. This gives the protein CASSRDYREGYEQYF.

This clonotype was seen more than once but under ten times. The chain uses TRBV29-1 and TRBJ2-1, with D uncertain. From germline, CDR1 is SQVTM and CDR2 ANQGSEA. The CDR3 sequence is 16 residues long. Between the trimmed V and J ends, which lost 4 bases and 0 bases, there was a span of 16 bases. The CDR3 here is CSVVLSAYFSYNEQFF. The CDR3 nucleotides read TGCAGCGTTGTCTTGAGCGCCTACTTCTCCTACAATGAGCAGTTCTTC.

V usage is TRBV7-3 and J usage is TRBJ2-3; 10 positions agree with TRBD1. CDR1 SGHTA and CDR2 FQGTGA come from the germline V gene. With V trimmed by 5 bases and J by 6 bases, 11 bases remained unmatched. The CDR3 runs 16 residues. CDR3 nucleotides: TGTGCCAGCAGCCCCCTCGGGACAGGGGTTGTCGATACGCAGTATTTT. Translating gives CASSPLGTGVVDTQYF.

CDR3 residues: CASSRLQGGETQYF. CDR3 sequence (DNA): TGTGCCAGCTCACGACTGCAGGGGGGAGAGACCCAGTACTTC. The V call is TRBV18, the J call TRBJ2-5; possibly TRBD1 for D (7 bases). This CDR3 comprises 14 residues. Trimming removed 4 bases from V and 4 bases from J, with 13 bases in between. Germline CDR1 and CDR2: KGHSH and LQKENI.

In this sample, this clonotype turned up a few times. The chain joins TRBV20-1 to TRBJ1-5; D is unresolved. The V end was cut by 3 bases, the J end by 0 bases, with 15 bases between. This CDR3 region has 16 residues. Germline V gives CDR1 DFQATT, CDR2 SNEGSKA (reference sequence). The chain's CDR3 is CSARLLGRLSNQPQHF. The CDR3, as DNA: TGCAGTGCTAGGTTACTCGGACGCCTTAGCAATCAGCCCCAGCATTTT.

In this sample, this clonotype turned up many times. The chain joins TRBV4-1 to TRBJ1-4; 8 bases agree with TRBD1. The CDR3 totals 15 residues. Trimming took 3 bases from V and 8 from J; bases not matched to a gene: 8. Per the germline V gene, CDR1 is MGHRA and CDR2 is YSYEKL. CDR3 sequence reads: CASSQAGTGREKLFF. CDR3 DNA: TGCGCCAGCAGCCAGGCCGGGACAGGAAGAGAAAAACTGTTTTTT.

This clonotype was counted a few times. The V gene is TRBV5-5, the J gene TRBJ2-1; 9 positions agree with TRBD2. Germline CDR1 and CDR2: SGHKS and YYEKEE (reference sequence). The J segment lost 7 bases and the V segment lost 2 bases, leaving 10 bases of the junction unmatched. The length of the CDR3 is 16 residues. CDR3 DNA: TGTGCCAGCAGCTTAGGACTAGCGTGGGGAGGGAATGAGCAGTTCTTC. Residues: CASSLGLAWGGNEQFF. The variable domain in full, completed from reference TRBV5-5 and TRBJ2-1, reads DAGVTQSPTHLIKTRGQQVTLRCSPISGHKSVSWYQQVLGQGPQFIFQYYEKEERGRGNFPDRFSARQFPNYSSELNVNALLLGDSALYLCASSLGLAWGGNEQFFGPGTRLTVL.

The rearrangement links TRBV20-1 to TRBJ2-3; D is unresolved. The germline V gene encodes CDR1 DFQATT and CDR2 SNEGSKA (reference sequence). This CDR3 contains 10 residues. CDR3 nucleotide sequence: TGCAGCCGAATCACAGATACGCAGTATTTT. It yields the protein CSRITDTQYF.

CDR3: CSARRRPPGQRYNEQFF. The CDR3 nucleotides are TGCAGTGCTAGAAGACGTCCCCCGGGACAGCGCTACAATGAGCAGTTCTTC. The chain uses TRBV20-1 and TRBJ2-1, with 7 bases that match TRBD1. CDR3 length equals 17 residues. V gave up 2 bases and J gave up 3 bases; unmatched junction bases: 13. In germline, CDR1 is DFQATT, CDR2 SNEGSKA (reference sequence).

This clonotype was observed a handful of times. The chain links TRBV20-1 to TRBJ2-5, with 9 bases matching TRBD2. With 5 bases clipped from V and 5 bases from J, the junction kept 12 bases outside the gene matches. CDR3 size: 15 residues. Germline loops: CDR1 DFQATT, CDR2 SNEGSKA (reference sequence). In DNA, the CDR3 is TGCAGTGCTCGTCCCGGGACTAGCCCGAGGGAGACCCAGTACTTC. Its translation is CSARPGTSPRETQYF.

The chain uses TRBV7-6 and TRBJ1-4, with D perhaps TRBD1 (5 bases). This CDR3 is 16 amino acids long. Germline CDR1 is SGHVS and CDR2 is FNYEAQ. The V and J ends lost 2 bases and 8 bases respectively, with 18 bases between them. The chain's CDR3 is CASSLRDRGVREKLFF. The CDR3 region has the DNA TGTGCCAGCAGCTTACGGGACCGGGGGGTTAGAGAAAAACTGTTTTTT.